What follows is one T cell receptor beta chain and its context. This sample was taken from a study of blood T cell repertoires in COVID-19. The overall study: Material from acute and convalescent COVID-19 was sourced from the United States, Italy and Spain. PBMCs, B-cell-depleted T cells, or T cells were the source of the cDNA or gDNA that made up the material.

The germline gives CDR1 MNHEY, CDR2 SVGEGT. The V gene end was trimmed by 5 bases and the J gene end by 3 bases; junction bases not matched to a gene: 5. This CDR3 contains 15 residues. Original data processing: Reference gene primer amplification in the assay estimated nucleated cell counts. The table came from immunoSEQ multiplex PCR; TCRdb's copy has only in-frame clones and leaves some out. Clone size and the V and J calls come from that table; the DNA yielded D and trimming. The sample holds some 100,000 clones, over 75% seen once. V and J are TRBV6-2 or TRBV6-3 and TRBJ2-1, with 9 bases aligning to TRBD2. The sample comprised peripheral blood. This TCR was recovered from a man between 25 and 39 years old in a cohort sampled during active COVID-19. The CDR3 sequence is CASSVRGGFYNEQFF. CDR3 DNA: TGTGCCAGCAGTGTGCGGGGGGGCTTCTACAATGAGCAGTTCTTC.